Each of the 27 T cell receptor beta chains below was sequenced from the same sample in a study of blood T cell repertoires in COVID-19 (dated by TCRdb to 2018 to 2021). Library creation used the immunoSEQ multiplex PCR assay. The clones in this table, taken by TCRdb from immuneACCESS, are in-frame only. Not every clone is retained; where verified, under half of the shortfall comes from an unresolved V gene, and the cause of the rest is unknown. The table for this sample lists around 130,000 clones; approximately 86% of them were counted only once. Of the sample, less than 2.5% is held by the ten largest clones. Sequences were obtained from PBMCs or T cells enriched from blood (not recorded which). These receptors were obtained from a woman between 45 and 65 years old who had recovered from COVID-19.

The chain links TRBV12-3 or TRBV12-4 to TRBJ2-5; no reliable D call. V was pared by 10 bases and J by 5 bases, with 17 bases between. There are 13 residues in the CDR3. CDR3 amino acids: CATHVLTGETQYF. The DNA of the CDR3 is TGTGCCACCCACGTGCTAACCGGGGAGACCCAGTACTTC.

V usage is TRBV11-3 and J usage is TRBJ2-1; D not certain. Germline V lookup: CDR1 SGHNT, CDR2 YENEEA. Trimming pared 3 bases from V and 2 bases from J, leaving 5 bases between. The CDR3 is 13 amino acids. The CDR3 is CASSFLAYNEQFF. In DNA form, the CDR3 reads TGTGCCAGCAGCTTTCTAGCCTACAATGAGCAGTTCTTC.

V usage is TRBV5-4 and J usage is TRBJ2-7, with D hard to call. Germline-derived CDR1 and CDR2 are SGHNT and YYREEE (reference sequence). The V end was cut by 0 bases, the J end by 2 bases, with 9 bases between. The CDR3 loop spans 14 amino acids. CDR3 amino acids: CASSLANRAYEQYF. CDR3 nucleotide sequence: TGTGCCAGCAGCTTGGCAAATAGAGCCTACGAGCAGTACTTC.

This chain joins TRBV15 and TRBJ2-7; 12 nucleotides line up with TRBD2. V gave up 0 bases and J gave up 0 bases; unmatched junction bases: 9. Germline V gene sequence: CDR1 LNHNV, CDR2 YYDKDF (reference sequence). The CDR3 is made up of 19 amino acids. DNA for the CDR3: TGTGCCACCAGCAGAGATAACAGACTAGCGGGGGCCCTCTCCTACGAGCAGTACTTC. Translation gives CATSRDNRLAGALSYEQYF.

The chain's CDR3 is CASSGRVLWEQYF. The CDR3 DNA reads TGCGCCAGCAGTGGCAGGGTTCTTTGGGAGCAGTACTTC. The chain employs TRBV10-1 and TRBJ2-7, with D possibly being TRBD1 (5 bases). V was pared by 4 bases and J by 7 bases, with 14 bases between. This CDR3 has 13 amino acids. CDR1 and CDR2 from the germline V gene are WNHNN and SYGVQD (reference sequence).

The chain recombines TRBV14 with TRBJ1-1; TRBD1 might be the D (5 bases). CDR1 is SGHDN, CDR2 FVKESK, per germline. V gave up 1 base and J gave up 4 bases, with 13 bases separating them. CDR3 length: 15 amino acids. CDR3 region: CASSQVWGESTEAFF. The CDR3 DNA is TGTGCCAGCAGCCAAGTATGGGGGGAAAGCACTGAAGCTTTCTTT.

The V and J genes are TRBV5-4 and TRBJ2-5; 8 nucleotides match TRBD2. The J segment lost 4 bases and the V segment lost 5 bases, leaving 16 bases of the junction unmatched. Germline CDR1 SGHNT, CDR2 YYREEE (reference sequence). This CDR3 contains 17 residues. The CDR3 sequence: CASRSRGGRELPETQYF. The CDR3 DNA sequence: TGTGCCAGCAGATCCCGGGGGGGCCGAGAACTTCCAGAGACCCAGTACTTC.

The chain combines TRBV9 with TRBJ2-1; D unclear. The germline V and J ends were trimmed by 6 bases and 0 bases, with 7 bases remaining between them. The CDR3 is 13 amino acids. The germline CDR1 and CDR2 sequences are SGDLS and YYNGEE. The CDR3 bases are TGTGCCAGCACGTCCGGCTCCTACAATGAGCAGTTCTTC. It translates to CASTSGSYNEQFF. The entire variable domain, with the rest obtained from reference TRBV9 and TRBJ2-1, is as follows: DSGVTQTPKHLITATGQRVTLRCSPRSGDLSVYWYQQSLDQGLQFLIQYYNGEERAKGNILERFSAQQFPDLHSELNLSSLELGDSALYFCASTSGSYNEQFFGPGTRLTVL.

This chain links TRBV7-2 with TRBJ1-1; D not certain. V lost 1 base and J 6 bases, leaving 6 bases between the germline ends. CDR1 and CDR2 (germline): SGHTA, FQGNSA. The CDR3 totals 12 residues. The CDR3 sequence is CASSLGLAEAFF. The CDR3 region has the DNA TGTGCCAGCAGCTTAGGGCTGGCTGAAGCTTTCTTT. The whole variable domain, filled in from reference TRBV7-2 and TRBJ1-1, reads GAGVSQSPSNKVTEKGKDVELRCDPISGHTALYWYRQSLGQGLEFLIYFQGNSAPDKSGLPSDRFSAERTGGSVSTLTIQRTQQEDSAVYLCASSLGLAEAFFGQGTRLTVV.

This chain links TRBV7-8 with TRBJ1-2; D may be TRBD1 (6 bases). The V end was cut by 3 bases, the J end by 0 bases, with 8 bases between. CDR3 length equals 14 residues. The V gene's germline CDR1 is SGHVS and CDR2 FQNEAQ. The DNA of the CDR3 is TGTGCCAGCAGCTTTGGGACAACTAACTATGGCTACACCTTC. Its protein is CASSFGTTNYGYTF.

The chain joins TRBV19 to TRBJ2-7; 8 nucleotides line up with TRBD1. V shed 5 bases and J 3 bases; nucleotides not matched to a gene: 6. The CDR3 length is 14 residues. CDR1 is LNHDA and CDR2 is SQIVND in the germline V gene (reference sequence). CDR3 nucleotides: TGTGCCAGTAGTCCAATGACAGGGGTCTACGAGCAGTACTTC. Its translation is CASSPMTGVYEQYF.

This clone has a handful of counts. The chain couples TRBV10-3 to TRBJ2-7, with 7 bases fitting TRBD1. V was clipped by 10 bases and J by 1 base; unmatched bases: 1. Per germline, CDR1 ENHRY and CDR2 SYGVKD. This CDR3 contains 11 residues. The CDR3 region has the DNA TGTGCCACAGGGGGTTCCTACGAGCAGTACTTC. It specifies CATGGSYEQYF.

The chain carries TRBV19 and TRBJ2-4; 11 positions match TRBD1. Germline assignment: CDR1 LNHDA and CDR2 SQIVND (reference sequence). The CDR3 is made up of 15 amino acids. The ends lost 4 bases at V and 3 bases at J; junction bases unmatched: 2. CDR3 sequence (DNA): TGTGCCAGTAGTAGCGGGACAGGGGGCAAAAACATTCAGTACTTC. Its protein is CASSSGTGGKNIQYF.

CDR3 nucleotides: TGTGCCAGTAGTATACTTCTCGGGACAGGGGGGAATGAAAAACTGTTTTTT. Translated, it gives CASSILLGTGGNEKLFF. This chain joins TRBV19 and TRBJ1-4; 11 bases agree with TRBD1. The CDR3 sequence is 17 residues long. The J segment lost 5 bases and the V segment lost 2 bases, leaving 7 bases of the junction unmatched. The germline CDR1 and CDR2 sequences are LNHDA and SQIVND (reference sequence). Full variable domain (outside the CDR3, taken from reference TRBV19 and TRBJ1-4): DGGITQSPKYLFRKEGQNVTLSCEQNLNHDAMYWYRQDPGQGLRLIYYSQIVNDFQKGDIAEGYSVSREKKESFPLTVTSAQKNPTAFYLCASSILLGTGGNEKLFFGSGTQLSVL.

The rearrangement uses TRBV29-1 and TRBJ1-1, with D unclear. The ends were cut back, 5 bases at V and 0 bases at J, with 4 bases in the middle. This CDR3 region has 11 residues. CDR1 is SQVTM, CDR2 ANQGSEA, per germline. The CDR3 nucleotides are TGCAGCGTTCTATTGAACACTGAAGCTTTCTTT. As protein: CSVLLNTEAFF.

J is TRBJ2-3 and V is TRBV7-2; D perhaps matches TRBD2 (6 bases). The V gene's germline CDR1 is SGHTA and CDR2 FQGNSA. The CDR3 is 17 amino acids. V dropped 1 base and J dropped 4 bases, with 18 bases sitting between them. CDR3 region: CASSLVDLRTNPDTQYF. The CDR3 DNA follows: TGTGCCAGCAGCTTAGTGGATCTACGGACTAATCCAGATACGCAGTATTTT.

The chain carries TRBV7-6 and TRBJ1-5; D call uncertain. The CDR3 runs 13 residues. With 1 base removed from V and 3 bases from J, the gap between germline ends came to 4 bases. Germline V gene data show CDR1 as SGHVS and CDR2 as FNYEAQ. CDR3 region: CASSLDLNQPQHF. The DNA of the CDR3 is TGTGCCAGCAGCTTAGATCTCAATCAGCCCCAGCATTTT. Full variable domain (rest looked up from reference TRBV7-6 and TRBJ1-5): GAGVSQSPRYKVTKRGQDVALRCDPISGHVSLYWYRQALGQGPEFLTYFNYEAQQDKSGLPNDRFSAERPEGSISTLTIQRTEQRDSAMYRCASSLDLNQPQHFGDGTRLSIL.

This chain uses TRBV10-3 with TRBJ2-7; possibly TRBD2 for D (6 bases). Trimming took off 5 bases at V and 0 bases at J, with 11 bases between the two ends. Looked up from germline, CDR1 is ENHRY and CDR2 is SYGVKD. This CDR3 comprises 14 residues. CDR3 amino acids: CAISPGESSYEQYF. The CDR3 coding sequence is TGTGCCATCAGTCCGGGGGAGAGCTCCTACGAGCAGTACTTC.

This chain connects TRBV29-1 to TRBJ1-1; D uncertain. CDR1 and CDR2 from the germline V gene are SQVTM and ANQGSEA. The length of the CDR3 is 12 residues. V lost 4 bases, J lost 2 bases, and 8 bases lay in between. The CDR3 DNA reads TGCAGCGTTGGAGCGGAAAACACTGAAGCTTTCTTT. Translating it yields CSVGAENTEAFF.

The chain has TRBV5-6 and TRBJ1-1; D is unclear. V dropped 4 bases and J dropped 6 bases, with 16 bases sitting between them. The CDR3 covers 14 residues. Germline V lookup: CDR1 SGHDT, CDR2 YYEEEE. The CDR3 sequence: CASSTPGVVAEAFF. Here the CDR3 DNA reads TGTGCCAGCAGCACACCCGGGGTCGTGGCTGAAGCTTTCTTT.

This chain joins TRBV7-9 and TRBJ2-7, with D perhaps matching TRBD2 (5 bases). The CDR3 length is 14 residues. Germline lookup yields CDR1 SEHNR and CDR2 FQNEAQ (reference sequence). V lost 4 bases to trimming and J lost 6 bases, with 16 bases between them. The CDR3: CASSSRGILGEQYF. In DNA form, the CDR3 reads TGTGCCAGCAGCTCAAGAGGGATTTTGGGCGAGCAGTACTTC.

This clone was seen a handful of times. CDR3 DNA: TGCGCCAGCAGCTTGGCCACAGGGGGCACTGAAGCTTTCTTT. Translated, it gives CASSLATGGTEAFF. The J gene is TRBJ1-1, the V gene TRBV5-1; 8 bases are a match to TRBD1. The ends lost 0 bases at V and 4 bases at J; junction bases unmatched: 2. The CDR3 is made up of 14 amino acids. Germline V lookup: CDR1 SGHRS, CDR2 YFSETQ.

CDR3 bases: TGTGCCAGCAGTGCAGGGGGGTTTATTGGCGAGCAGTACTTC. This codes for CASSAGGFIGEQYF. This chain joins TRBV27 and TRBJ2-7, with TRBD1 as a possible D gene (7 bases). This CDR3 contains 14 residues. Between the trimmed V and J ends, which lost 5 bases and 6 bases, there was a span of 17 bases. Germline lookup yields CDR1 MNHEY and CDR2 SMNVEV (reference sequence).

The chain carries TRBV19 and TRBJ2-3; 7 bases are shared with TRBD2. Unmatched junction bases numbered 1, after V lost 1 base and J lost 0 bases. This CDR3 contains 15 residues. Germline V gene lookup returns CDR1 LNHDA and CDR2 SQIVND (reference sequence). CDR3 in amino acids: CASSIGGGSTDTQYF. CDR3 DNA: TGTGCCAGTAGTATAGGCGGGGGAAGCACAGATACGCAGTATTTT.

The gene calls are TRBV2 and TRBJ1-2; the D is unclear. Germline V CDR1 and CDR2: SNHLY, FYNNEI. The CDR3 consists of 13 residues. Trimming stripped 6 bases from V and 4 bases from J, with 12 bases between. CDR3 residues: CASSAGAGYGYTF. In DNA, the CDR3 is TGTGCCAGCAGCGCCGGTGCCGGCTATGGCTACACCTTC. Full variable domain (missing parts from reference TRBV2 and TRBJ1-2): EPEVTQTPSHQVTQMGQEVILRCVPISNHLYFYWYRQILGQKVEFLVSFYNNEISEKSEIFDDQFSVERPDGSNFTLKIRSTKLEDSAMYFCASSAGAGYGYTFGSGTRLTVV.

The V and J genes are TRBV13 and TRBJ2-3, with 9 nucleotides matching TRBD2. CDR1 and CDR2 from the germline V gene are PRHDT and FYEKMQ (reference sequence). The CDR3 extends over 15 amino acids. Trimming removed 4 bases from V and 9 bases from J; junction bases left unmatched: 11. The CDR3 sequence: CASSWAAGGPTTQYF. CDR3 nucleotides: TGTGCCAGCAGCTGGGCAGCGGGGGGCCCGACGACGCAGTATTTT.

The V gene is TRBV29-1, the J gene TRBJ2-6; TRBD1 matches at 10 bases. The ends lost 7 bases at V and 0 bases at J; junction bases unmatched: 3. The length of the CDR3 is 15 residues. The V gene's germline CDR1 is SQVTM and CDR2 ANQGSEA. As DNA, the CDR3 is TGCAGCGCTGGACAGGGGGGCTCTGGGGCCAACGTCCTGACTTTC. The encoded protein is CSAGQGGSGANVLTF. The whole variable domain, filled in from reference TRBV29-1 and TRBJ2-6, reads SAVISQKPSRDICQRGTSLTIQCQVDSQVTMMFWYRQQPGQSLTLIATANQGSEATYESGFVIDKFPISRPNLTFSTLTVSNMSPEDSSIYLCSAGQGGSGANVLTFGAGSRLTVL.